The clone carrying this TCR beta chain was counted a few times. Assay: immunoSEQ multiplex PCR; the TCRdb copy retains only in-frame clones and omits some. The table lists 130,000 or so clones, roughly 88% of them singletons, with roughly 3.2% in the top ten. The sample belongs to a study of control samples from healthy donors and cancer patients. This CDR3 has 11 residues. Germline V gene lookup returns CDR1 SGHTA and CDR2 FQGTGA. V was cut by 3 bases and J by 8 bases, with 5 bases left in between. Sequences were obtained from blood. This chain joins TRBV7-3 and TRBJ2-1; the D gene is possibly TRBD2 (5 bases). This TCR was recovered from a man aged 45-65 years in good health. DNA of the CDR3: TGTGCCAGCAGCTTCGGGGATGAGCAGTTCTTC. Translated: CASSFGDEQFF.